Each of the 4 T cell receptor beta chains below was sequenced from the same sample in a study of shared clonotypes between healthy human individuals. Using immunoSEQ multiplex PCR, the repertoire was profiled, and TCRdb retains in-frame clones only, with some absent. The profile covers hundreds of thousands of clones, with around 72% appearing a single time and about 2% taken by the ten largest. Sequencing was carried out using memory CD4+ T cells sorted from blood. Subset described: CD45RA-negative fraction. These receptor sequences come from a woman aged 25 to 39 in good health.

The chain carries TRBV27 and TRBJ2-3; D is ambiguous. The V gene lost 6 bases and the J gene lost 4 bases, with 14 bases spanning the gap. This CDR3 is built from 14 residues. The V gene's germline CDR1 is MNHEY and CDR2 SMNVEV (reference sequence). CDR3 sequence: CASRSRLNSDTQYF. DNA of the CDR3: TGTGCCAGCAGGTCGCGACTGAACTCAGATACGCAGTATTTT.

The chain recombines TRBV10-3 with TRBJ2-2, with 7 bases identical to TRBD2. Unmatched junction bases numbered 12, after V lost 10 bases and J lost 4 bases. This CDR3 has 15 residues. Germline lookup yields CDR1 ENHRY and CDR2 SYGVKD. The CDR3 reads CATTTGGTGTGELFF. DNA of the CDR3: TGTGCCACCACAACGGGAGGTACAGGCACCGGGGAGCTGTTTTTT.

The chain has TRBV9 and TRBJ1-2, with D possibly matching TRBD1 (5 bases). Trimming shortened V by 3 bases and J by 4 bases, and 22 bases separated the two germline ends. CDR3 length: 17 residues. Germline CDR1 and CDR2: SGDLS and YYNGEE. CDR3 protein: CASSETLGATKLYGYTF. CDR3 coding DNA: TGTGCCAGCAGCGAGACCTTAGGGGCCACCAAGCTCTATGGCTACACCTTC.

The chain is built from TRBV2 and TRBJ1-1, with 7 positions matching TRBD1. V was clipped by 8 bases and J by 6 bases; unmatched bases: 12. Per the germline V gene, CDR1 is SNHLY and CDR2 is FYNNEI. CDR3 length equals 14 residues. The CDR3 sequence is CASRLQGTTPEAFF. DNA of the CDR3: TGTGCCAGCCGGCTACAGGGGACGACACCTGAAGCTTTCTTT.